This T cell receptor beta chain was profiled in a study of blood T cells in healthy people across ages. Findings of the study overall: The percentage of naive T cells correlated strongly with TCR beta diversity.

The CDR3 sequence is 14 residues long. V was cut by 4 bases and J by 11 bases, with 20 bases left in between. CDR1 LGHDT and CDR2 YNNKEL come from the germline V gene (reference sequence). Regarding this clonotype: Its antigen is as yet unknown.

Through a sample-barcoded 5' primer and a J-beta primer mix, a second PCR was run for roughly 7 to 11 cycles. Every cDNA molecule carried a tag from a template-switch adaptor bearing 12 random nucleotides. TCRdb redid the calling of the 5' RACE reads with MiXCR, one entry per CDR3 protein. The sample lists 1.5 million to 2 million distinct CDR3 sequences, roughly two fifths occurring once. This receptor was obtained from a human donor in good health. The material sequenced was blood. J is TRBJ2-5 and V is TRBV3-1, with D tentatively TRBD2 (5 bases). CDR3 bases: TGTGCCAGCAGCCGGGGTACTTTTCGGGATGAGCAGTACTTC. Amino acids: CASSRGTFRDEQYF.